This T cell receptor beta chain comes out of a study of human T cells and chemical hapten exposure. Using its own MiXCR run on the RACE reads, TCRdb lists one record per CDR3 protein. This sample has 150,000 or so distinct CDR3 sequences, with more than 12% found just once. CDR1 SGHRS and CDR2 YFSETQ come from the germline V gene. With 4 bases removed from V and 7 bases from J, the gap between germline ends came to 6 bases. The CDR3 runs 11 residues. Notes on the study in general: Expanded TCRs created a significantly greater count of big CDR3 similarity clusters than controls did. The number of TCRs above 1 in 1000 frequency did not change after DPC sensitization.

A note on this clonotype: Its antigen remains unknown.

Time point meaning: patch test 1, 2 weeks after DPC sensitization. The treatment: therapeutic diphenylcyclopropenone sensitization with weekly scalp DPC. The sequencing here drew on whole blood, taken in connection with sensitization to the hapten diphenylcyclopropenone (DPC). The receptor was isolated from a woman younger than 45 with alopecia areata. Some clones in this sample may be carry-over from other donors' samples. This sequence joins TRBV5-1 and TRBJ2-1; D call uncertain. The CDR3 spells CASSQTNEQFF. CDR3 DNA: TGCGCCAGCAGCCAAACTAATGAGCAGTTCTTC. The full variable domain, with the rest looked up from reference TRBV5-1 and TRBJ2-1, is KAGVTQTPRYLIKTRGQQVTLSCSPISGHRSVSWYQQTPGQGLQFLFEYFSETQRNKGNFPGRFSGRQFSNSRSEMNVSTLELGDSALYLCASSQTNEQFFGPGTRLTVL.